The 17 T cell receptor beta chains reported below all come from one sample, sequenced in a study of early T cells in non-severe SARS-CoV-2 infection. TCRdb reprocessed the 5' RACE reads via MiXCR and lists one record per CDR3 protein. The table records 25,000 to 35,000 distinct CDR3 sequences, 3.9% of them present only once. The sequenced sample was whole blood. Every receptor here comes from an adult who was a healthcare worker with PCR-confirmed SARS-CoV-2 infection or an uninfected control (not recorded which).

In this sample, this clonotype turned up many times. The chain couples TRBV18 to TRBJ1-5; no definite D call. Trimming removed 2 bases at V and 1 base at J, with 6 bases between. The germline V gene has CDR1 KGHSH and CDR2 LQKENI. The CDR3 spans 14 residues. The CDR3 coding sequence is TGTGCCAGCTCACCAGACCTAAGCAATCAGCCCCAGCATTTT. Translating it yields CASSPDLSNQPQHF.

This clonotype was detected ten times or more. CDR3 bases: TGTGCCAGCCGGAAGGACAGGGGGCAGGGTGAAGCTTTCTTT. Encoded protein: CASRKDRGQGEAFF. This chain uses TRBV6-4 with TRBJ1-1, with 11 bases lining up with TRBD1. The V gene's germline CDR1 is MRHNA and CDR2 SNTAGT. The ends lost 8 bases at V and 7 bases at J; junction bases unmatched: 9. CDR3 length: 14 amino acids.

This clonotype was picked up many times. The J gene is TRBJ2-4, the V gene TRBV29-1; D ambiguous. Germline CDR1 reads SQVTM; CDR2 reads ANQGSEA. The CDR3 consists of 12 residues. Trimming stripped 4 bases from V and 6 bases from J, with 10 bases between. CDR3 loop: CSVAAKSNIQYF. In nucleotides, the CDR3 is TGCAGCGTTGCGGCTAAATCAAACATTCAGTACTTC.

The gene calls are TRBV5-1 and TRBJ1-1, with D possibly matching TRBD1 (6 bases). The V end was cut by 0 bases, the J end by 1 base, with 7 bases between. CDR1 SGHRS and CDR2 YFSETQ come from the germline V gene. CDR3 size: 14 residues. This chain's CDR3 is CASSLDRANTEAFF. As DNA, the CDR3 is TGCGCCAGCAGCTTGGACAGGGCGAACACTGAAGCTTTCTTT.

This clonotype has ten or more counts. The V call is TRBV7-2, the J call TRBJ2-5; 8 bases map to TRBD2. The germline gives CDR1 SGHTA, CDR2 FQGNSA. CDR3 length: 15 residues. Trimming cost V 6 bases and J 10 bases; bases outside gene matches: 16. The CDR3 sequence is CASSRRGTSGRGQYF. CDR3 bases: TGTGCCAGCAGTCGGAGGGGTACTAGCGGTAGAGGCCAGTACTTC. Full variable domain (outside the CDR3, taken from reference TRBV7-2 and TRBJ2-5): GAGVSQSPSNKVTEKGKDVELRCDPISGHTALYWYRQSLGQGLEFLIYFQGNSAPDKSGLPSDRFSAERTGGSVSTLTIQRTQQEDSAVYLCASSRRGTSGRGQYFGPGTRLLVL.

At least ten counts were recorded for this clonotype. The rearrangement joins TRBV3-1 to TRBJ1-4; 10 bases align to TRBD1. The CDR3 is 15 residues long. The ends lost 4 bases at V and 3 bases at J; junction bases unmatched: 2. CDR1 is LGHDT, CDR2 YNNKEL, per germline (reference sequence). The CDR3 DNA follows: TGTGCCAGCAGCCCCGGACAGGGGGCTAATGAAAAACTGTTTTTT. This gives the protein CASSPGQGANEKLFF.

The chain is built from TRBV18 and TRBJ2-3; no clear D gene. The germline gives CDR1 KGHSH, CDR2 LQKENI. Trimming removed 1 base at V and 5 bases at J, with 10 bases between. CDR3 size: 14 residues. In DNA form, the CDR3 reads TGTGCCAGCTCACCACAGTTCCTGCGAGATACGCAGTATTTT. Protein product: CASSPQFLRDTQYF. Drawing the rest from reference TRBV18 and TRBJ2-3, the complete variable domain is NAGVMQNPRHLVRRRGQEARLRCSPMKGHSHVYWYRQLPEEGLKFMVYLQKENIIDESGMPKERFSAEFPKEGPSILRIQQVVRGDSAAYFCASSPQFLRDTQYFGPGTRLTVL.

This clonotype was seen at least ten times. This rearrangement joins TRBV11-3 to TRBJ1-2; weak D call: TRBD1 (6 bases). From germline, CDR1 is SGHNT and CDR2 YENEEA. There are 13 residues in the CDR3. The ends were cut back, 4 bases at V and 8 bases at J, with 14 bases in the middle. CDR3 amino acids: CASSSGDGRGYTF. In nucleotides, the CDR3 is TGTGCCAGCAGCTCAGGGGACGGACGCGGCTACACCTTC. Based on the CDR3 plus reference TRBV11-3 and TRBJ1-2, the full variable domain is EAGVVQSPRYKIIEKKQPVAFWCNPISGHNTLYWYLQNLGQGPELLIRYENEEAVDDSQLPKDRFSAERLKGVDSTLKIQPAELGDSAVYLCASSSGDGRGYTFGSGTRLTVV.

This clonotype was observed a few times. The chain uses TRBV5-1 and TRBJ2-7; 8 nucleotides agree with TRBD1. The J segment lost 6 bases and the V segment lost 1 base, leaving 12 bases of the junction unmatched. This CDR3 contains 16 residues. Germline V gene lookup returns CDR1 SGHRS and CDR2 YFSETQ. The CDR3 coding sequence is TGCGCCAGCAGCTTGAGACCGACAGGGGCTAATGTCGAGCAGTACTTC. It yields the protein CASSLRPTGANVEQYF.

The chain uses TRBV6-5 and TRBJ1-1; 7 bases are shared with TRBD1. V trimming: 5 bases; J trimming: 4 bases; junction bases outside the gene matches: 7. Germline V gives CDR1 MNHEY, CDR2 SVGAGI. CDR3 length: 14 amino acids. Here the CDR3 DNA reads TGTGCCAGCAGTACGACAGGGAGAGTCACTGAAGCTTTCTTT. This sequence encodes CASSTTGRVTEAFF.

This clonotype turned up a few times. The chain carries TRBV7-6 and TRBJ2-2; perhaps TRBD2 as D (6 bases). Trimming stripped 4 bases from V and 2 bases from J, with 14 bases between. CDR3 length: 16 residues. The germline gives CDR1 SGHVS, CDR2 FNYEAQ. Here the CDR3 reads CASSYSGRGNTGELFF. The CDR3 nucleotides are TGTGCCAGCAGCTACTCGGGGCGGGGCAACACCGGGGAGCTGTTTTTT.

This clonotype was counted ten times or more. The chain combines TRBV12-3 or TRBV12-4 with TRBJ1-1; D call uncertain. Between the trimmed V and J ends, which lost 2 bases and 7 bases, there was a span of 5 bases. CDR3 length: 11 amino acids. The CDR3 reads CASSLKYEAFF. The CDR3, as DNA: TGTGCCAGCAGTTTAAAGTATGAAGCTTTCTTT.

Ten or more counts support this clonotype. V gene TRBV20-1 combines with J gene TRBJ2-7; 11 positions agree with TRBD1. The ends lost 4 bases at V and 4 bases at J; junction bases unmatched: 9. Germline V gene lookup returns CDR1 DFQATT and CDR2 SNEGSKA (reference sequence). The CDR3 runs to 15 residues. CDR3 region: CSAIQAGTGGYEQYF. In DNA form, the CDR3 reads TGCAGTGCTATCCAGGCCGGGACAGGGGGGTACGAGCAGTACTTC.

The CDR3 region is CASSPGGGRSEQYF. The CDR3 region has the DNA TGTGCCAGCAGTCCCGGCGGCGGGAGATCCGAGCAGTACTTC. The chain uses TRBV7-6 and TRBJ2-7; TRBD2 matches 7 bases. J lost 6 bases, V lost 6 bases, and 11 bases had no gene match. The CDR3 length is 14 residues. Germline V lookup: CDR1 SGHVS, CDR2 FNYEAQ. The full variable domain, in which reference TRBV7-6 and TRBJ2-7 provide the parts outside the CDR3, is GAGVSQSPRYKVTKRGQDVALRCDPISGHVSLYWYRQALGQGPEFLTYFNYEAQQDKSGLPNDRFSAERPEGSISTLTIQRTEQRDSAMYRCASSPGGGRSEQYFGPGTRLTVT.

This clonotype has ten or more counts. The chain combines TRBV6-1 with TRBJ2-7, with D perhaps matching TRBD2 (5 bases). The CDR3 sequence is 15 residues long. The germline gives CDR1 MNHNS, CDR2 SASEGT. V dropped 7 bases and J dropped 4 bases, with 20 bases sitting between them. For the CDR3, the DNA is TGTGCCAGCATAGAATATCCCAACGGGGTTTACGAGCAGTACTTC. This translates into CASIEYPNGVYEQYF.

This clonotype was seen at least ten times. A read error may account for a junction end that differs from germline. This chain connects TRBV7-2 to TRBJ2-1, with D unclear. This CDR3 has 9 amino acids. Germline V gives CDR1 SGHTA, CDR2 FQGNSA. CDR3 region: CASSPPVGF. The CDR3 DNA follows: TGTGCCAGCAGCCCCCCCGTGGGGTTC.

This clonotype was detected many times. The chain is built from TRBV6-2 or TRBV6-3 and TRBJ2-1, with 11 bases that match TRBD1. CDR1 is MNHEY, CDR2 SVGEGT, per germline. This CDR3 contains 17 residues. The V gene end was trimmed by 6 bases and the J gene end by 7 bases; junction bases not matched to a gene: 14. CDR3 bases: TGTGCCAGCAGGAAGCCCTTAGGACAGGGGGCTAAGAATGAGCAGTTCTTC. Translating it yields CASRKPLGQGAKNEQFF.